These 10 T cell receptor beta chains were sequenced from one sample in a study of T cell responses to AZD1222 COVID-19 vaccine. Here immunoSEQ multiplex PCR was the method, and the copy in TCRdb shows in-frame clones only, minus some. The table has more than 250,000 clones, approximately 95% seen once; the top ten hold around 0.5%. This material consisted of peripheral blood, taken on day 0 of AZD1222 vaccination. These receptors were taken from an adult in good health.

The chain recombines TRBV10-3 with TRBJ2-1, with D tentatively TRBD2 (7 bases). Deletions cut 6 bases from V and 8 bases from J, with 14 bases between. CDR1 and CDR2 from the germline V gene are ENHRY and SYGVKD. This CDR3 spans 13 amino acids. Written as DNA, the CDR3 is TGTGCCATCAGCGGACTAGGGGGGGATGAGCAGTTCTTC. Translating it yields CAISGLGGDEQFF.

This chain links TRBV5-1 with TRBJ2-3; no clear D. V was shortened by 3 bases and J by 3 bases, with 20 bases between the two germline ends. The CDR3 consists of 17 residues. Germline-derived CDR1 and CDR2 are SGHRS and YFSETQ. CDR3 protein: CASSSSDPSAGTDTQYF. The DNA for the CDR3 is TGCGCCAGCAGCTCCTCCGACCCCTCGGCTGGAACAGATACGCAGTATTTT.

The table lists this clone with a count of one. The gene calls are TRBV2 and TRBJ2-7; D unclear. V dropped 5 bases and J dropped 3 bases, with 5 bases sitting between them. The germline gives CDR1 SNHLY, CDR2 FYNNEI. The CDR3 is 11 residues long. CDR3 region: CASSYHYEQYF. The CDR3 coding sequence is TGTGCCAGCAGTTACCACTACGAGCAGTACTTC. The full variable domain, with the rest looked up from reference TRBV2 and TRBJ2-7, is EPEVTQTPSHQVTQMGQEVILRCVPISNHLYFYWYRQILGQKVEFLVSFYNNEISEKSEIFDDQFSVERPDGSNFTLKIRSTKLEDSAMYFCASSYHYEQYFGPGTRLTVT.

The V and J genes are TRBV18 and TRBJ1-4; D not resolved. There are 12 residues in the CDR3. CDR1 is KGHSH, CDR2 LQKENI, per germline. V was pared by 6 bases and J by 8 bases, with 10 bases between. The CDR3 protein is CASSPTREKLFF. The CDR3 DNA follows: TGTGCCAGCTCCCCTACCAGGGAAAAACTGTTTTTT.

This clone showed up just once. The germline gene is not matched at one end of the junction; a read error may be the cause. This chain joins TRBV7-8 and TRBJ2-7; the match to TRBD2 covers 12 bases. The CDR3 length is 16 residues. Germline V CDR1 and CDR2: SGHVS, FQNEAQ. The CDR3 protein is CASSPGGEGLAGISAF. The CDR3 nucleotides are TGTGCCAGCAGCCCGGGAGGGGAGGGACTAGCGGGTATATCAGCATTC. Variable domain in full (rest from reference TRBV7-8 and TRBJ2-7): GAGVSQSPRYKVAKRGQDVALRCDPISGHVSLFWYQQALGQGPEFLTYFQNEAQLDKSGLPSDRFFAERPEGSVSTLKIQRTQQEDSAVYLCASSPGGEGLAGISAFGPGTRLTVT.

This chain connects TRBV11-1 to TRBJ1-6, with D perhaps TRBD1 (5 bases). CDR3 size: 16 residues. Trimming removed 3 bases at V and 7 bases at J, with 16 bases between. CDR1 is SGHAT, CDR2 FQDESV, per germline (reference sequence). The CDR3 reads CASSFLGARGNSPLHF. CDR3 nucleotides: TGTGCCAGCAGCTTCCTAGGGGCTAGGGGAAATTCACCCCTCCACTTT.

Regarding this clone: One end of the junction does not line up with germline, which may come from a read error. The rearrangement uses TRBV19 and TRBJ1-2, with D possibly matching TRBD1 (6 bases). CDR3 size: 11 residues. Germline CDR1 and CDR2: LNHDA and SQIVND (reference sequence). CDR3 protein: CASSTGTRLFF. CDR3 DNA sequence: TGTGCCAGTAGTACCGGGACACGGCTATTCTTC.

CDR3 in amino acids: CASRDGQASYNEQFF. DNA for the CDR3: TGTGCCAGCAGAGACGGACAGGCCTCCTACAATGAGCAGTTCTTC. The V call is TRBV28, the J call TRBJ2-1; TRBD1 matches 7 bases. V shed 6 bases, J shed 0 bases, and the junction held 5 bases outside the gene matches. From germline, CDR1 is MDHEN and CDR2 SYDVKM. The CDR3 has 15 residues.

This clone was detected only once. The rearrangement joins TRBV9 to TRBJ1-1; 7 bases agree with TRBD1. This CDR3 is built from 13 residues. V was clipped by 4 bases and J by 5 bases; unmatched bases: 5. Germline CDR1 reads SGDLS; CDR2 reads YYNGEE. CDR3: CASSRQGETEAFF. The CDR3 coding sequence is TGTGCCAGCAGCCGGCAGGGGGAAACTGAAGCTTTCTTT.

The CDR3 region has the DNA TGTGCCAGCAGCGACACTCGGGTTTTGGGGGATACGCAGTATTTT. Residues: CASSDTRVLGDTQYF. This sequence joins TRBV3-1 (or the pseudogene TRBV3-2) and TRBJ2-3; D is unresolved. From germline, CDR1 is LGHDT and CDR2 YNNKEL (reference sequence). The CDR3 contains 15 residues. Trimming took off 5 bases at V and 6 bases at J, with 18 bases between the two ends.